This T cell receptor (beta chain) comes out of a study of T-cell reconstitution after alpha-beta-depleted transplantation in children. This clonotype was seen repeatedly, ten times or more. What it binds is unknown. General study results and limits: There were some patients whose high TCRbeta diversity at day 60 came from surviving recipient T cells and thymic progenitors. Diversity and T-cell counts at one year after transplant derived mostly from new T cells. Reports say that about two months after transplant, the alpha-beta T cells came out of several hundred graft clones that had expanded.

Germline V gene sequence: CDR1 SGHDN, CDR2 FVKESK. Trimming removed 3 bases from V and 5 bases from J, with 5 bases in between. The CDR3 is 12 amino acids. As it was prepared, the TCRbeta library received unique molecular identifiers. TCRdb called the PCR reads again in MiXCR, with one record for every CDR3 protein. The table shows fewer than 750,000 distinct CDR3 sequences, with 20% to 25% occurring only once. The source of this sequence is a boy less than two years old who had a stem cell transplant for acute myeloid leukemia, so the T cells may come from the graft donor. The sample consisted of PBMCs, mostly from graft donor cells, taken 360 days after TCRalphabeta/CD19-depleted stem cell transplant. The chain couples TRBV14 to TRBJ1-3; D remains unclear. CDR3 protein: CASSQSRNTIYF. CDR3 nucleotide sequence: TGTGCCAGCAGCCAGTCAAGAAACACCATATATTTT.